Described below is a single TCR beta chain sequence and its context. The sample comes from a study of blood T cell repertoires in COVID-19. As for the study in general: Acute-phase and convalescent COVID-19 samples originated in the United States, Italy and Spain. T cells, B-cell-depleted T cells, or PBMCs provided the cDNA or gDNA that served as material.

In the source study's methods: Estimates of nucleated cell counts were drawn from the amplification of reference gene primers. The repertoire was sequenced with immunoSEQ multiplex PCR; TCRdb's copy has only in-frame clones and lacks some. V and J calls plus clone size are reproduced from that table; the DNA served to infer D and trimming. The sample consists of 50,000 to 80,000 clones, roughly 89% of them appearing once. What was sequenced was peripheral blood. The clonotype was recovered from a man aged 60-69 years with acute or convalescent COVID-19.

The chain's CDR3 is CASRPGIGQGLEAFF. CDR3 sequence (DNA): TGTGCCAGTAGGCCCGGTATAGGTCAGGGGCTTGAAGCTTTCTTT. This sequence joins TRBV19 and TRBJ1-1; a possible D gene is TRBD1 (6 bases). CDR3 length: 15 amino acids. V dropped 6 bases and J dropped 7 bases, with 21 bases sitting between them. Per the germline V gene, CDR1 is LNHDA and CDR2 is SQIVND (reference sequence).